This entry features one T cell receptor beta chain sequence. The data were obtained in a study of CD8+CD57+ T cells in acquired aplastic anemia. Overall study context: The average for DNA from sorted CD4+ and CD8+ cells was about 3.3 ug.

The study profiled TCR beta VDJ and CDR3 using genomic DNA as template. TCRdb re-called the reads with MiXCR, one entry per CDR3 protein. The sample consists of approximately 200,000 distinct CDR3 sequences, 50% to 75% of them appearing once. The sample comprised sorted CD4+, CD8+, or CD8+CD57+ T cells (not recorded which) from PBMCs. The clonotype originates from a human donor with severe aplastic anemia or a healthy control (not recorded which).

CDR3 in DNA: TGTGCCAGCAGCCCGGGGACAGGGGGAAGCTCCTACGAGCAGTACTTC. Translated: CASSPGTGGSSYEQYF. The gene calls are TRBV7-6 and TRBJ2-7; 11 bases are a match to TRBD1. V dropped 5 bases and J dropped 0; count of bases not matched to a gene: 6. The CDR3 spans 16 residues. Germline lookup yields CDR1 SGHVS and CDR2 FNYEAQ.